This T cell receptor beta chain was recorded in a study of blood T cell repertoires in COVID-19. Whole-study context: Spain, Italy and the United States supplied samples that represented acute and convalescent COVID-19. Nucleic acid was either cDNA or gDNA, and it came from T cells, B-cell-depleted T cells, or PBMCs.

CDR3 length: 12 residues. The V gene lost 5 bases and the J gene lost 10 bases, with 12 bases spanning the gap. The V gene's germline CDR1 is LNHDA and CDR2 SQIVND (reference sequence). Per the study methods: Amplified reference gene primers provided the basis for estimating nucleated cell counts. Sequencing used immunoSEQ multiplex PCR; TCRdb keeps in-frame clones, though not all of them. D and trimming come from the DNA, and the V and J calls and clone size come from that table. The sample contains approximately 260,000 clones, 89% of which appear only once. The origin of this receptor is a man in his fifties with acute or convalescent COVID-19. Sequenced sample: peripheral blood. The chain carries TRBV19 and TRBJ1-5, with D tentatively TRBD1 (5 bases). The CDR3 region has the DNA TGTGCCAGTAGTCCCTCAGGGACTCCCCAGCATTTT. It translates to CASSPSGTPQHF.